The rows below give T cell receptor beta chains drawn from one sample of a study of regulatory T cells in long-lasting Graves disease. TCRdb independently ran MiXCR on the multiplex PCR reads; one entry per CDR3 protein. The table records roughly 380,000 distinct CDR3 sequences, around 17% of them present only once. This sample also appeared in a second study, on T cells in Graves' hyperthyroidism and ophthalmopathy.

The sequences come from peripheral blood mononuclear cells (PBMCs), collected at new diagnosis, from a patient treated with antithyroid drugs. The receptors stem from a man between 35 and 55 years old with Graves disease. The CDR3 runs from the conserved cysteine through the conserved F or W. The D gene is left open where the match is weak. Rows may omit the clone size; those that give it use once, few, many or a size class.

V	J	size	D	DNA	CDR3
TRBV11-1	TRBJ2-5	many	-	TGTGCCAGCAGCTTAGTAGGCGGAGGGCCCCAAGAGACCCAGTACTTC	CASSLVGGGPQETQYF
TRBV4-2	TRBJ2-5	few	-	TGTGCCAGCAGCCAAGGGGGCAGGGGTGCCGGGATTCAAGAGACCCAGTACTTC	CASSQGGRGAGIQETQYF
TRBV11-2	TRBJ2-2	many	-	TGTGCCAGCAGGAGCGGTTCCGGGGAGCTGTTTTTT	CASRSGSGELFF
TRBV3-1	TRBJ1-2	-	-	TGTGCCAGCAACCAAGAAACCTATGGCTACACCTTC	CASNQETYGYTF
TRBV28	TRBJ1-1	many	-	TGTGCCAGCAGTCCACAGGGATTGAACACTGAAGCTTTCTTT	CASSPQGLNTEAFF
TRBV4-1	TRBJ2-4	few	TRBD1	TGCGCCAGCAGCCAGACGGGACAGGGCTTCGACATTCAGTACTTC	CASSQTGQGFDIQYF
TRBV5-8	TRBJ2-5	many	-	TGTGCCAGCAGCCTAGGACACGCAGAAGAGACCCAGTACTTC	CASSLGHAEETQYF
TRBV28	TRBJ2-7	many	TRBD2	TGTGCCAGCAGACTCAGCGGGGGAGGCTACGAGCAGTACTTC	CASRLSGGGYEQYF
TRBV7-2	TRBJ2-2	few	TRBD1	TGTGCCAGCAGCTTACTTAAAGCCGCATGGACAGGGAACACCGGGGAGCTGTTTTTT	CASSLLKAAWTGNTGELFF
TRBV19	TRBJ2-7	-	TRBD1	TGTGCCAGTAGTAATACTGGGACAGGGGACCGCTACGAGCAGTACTTC	CASSNTGTGDRYEQYF
TRBV10-1	TRBJ2-1	-	TRBD1	TGCGCCAGCAGTGATAGGGGGCAGGGGGCTAAGGATGAGCAGTTCTTC	CASSDRGQGAKDEQFF
TRBV5-1	TRBJ2-5	many	-	TGCGCCAGCAGCTTTCAGGGGAGGGAAGAGACCCAGTACTTC	CASSFQGREETQYF
TRBV12-5	TRBJ1-2	few	-	TGTGCTAGTGGTTTGTTGCCCCAAGGGGGAATTTTCTATGGCTACACCTTC	CASGLLPQGGIFYGYTF
TRBV18	TRBJ1-2	many	TRBD1	TGTGCCAGCTCACCACCCAGGGACAGCTATGGCTACACCTTC	CASSPPRDSYGYTF
TRBV7-2	TRBJ1-5	many	-	TGTGCCAGCAGCTTAGCGGGGCGCGGGTTGGGTCAGCCCCAGCATTTT	CASSLAGRGLGQPQHF
TRBV6-2/TRBV6-3	TRBJ1-4	-	-	TGTGCCAGCAGTTACTCGATACCGGGAACTAATGAAAAACTGTTTTTT	CASSYSIPGTNEKLFF
TRBV15	TRBJ1-5	-	-	TGTGCCACCTCAGCCGGGACCGTCAATCAGCCCCAGCATTTT	CATSAGTVNQPQHF
TRBV13	TRBJ2-7	many	-	TGTGCCAGCAGCTTGCTCTCTCAGGGAGGCTACGAGCAGTACTTC	CASSLLSQGGYEQYF